This TCR beta chain emerged from a study of cytomegalovirus exposure and HLA in healthy donors. Whole-study results and caveats: Follow-up analysis later connected one missense variant in DCLRE1C with trimming of TCR beta V- and J-genes. Among TCR sequences, most were rare, though some public TCRs appeared in many donors.

The PCR made use of 60 Vbeta and 13 Jbeta primers. This table comes from immunoSEQ multiplex PCR, and its TCRdb copy is limited to in-frame clones, with some not included. The sample records some 110,000 clones, more than 60% being singletons. The germline V gene has CDR1 MNHEY and CDR2 SVGAGI. This CDR3 has 15 residues. V shed 5 bases and J shed 0 bases, with 10 bases lying between them. Comment on this clone: Its specificity is unknown.

The clonotype was recovered from a middle-aged woman in good health and CMV-seropositive. Specimen: PBMCs. The genes are TRBV6-5 and TRBJ1-4; D unresolved. Written as DNA, the CDR3 is TGTGCCAGCAGTCGCCTAAGTGCAACTAATGAAAAACTGTTTTTT. Amino acids: CASSRLSATNEKLFF.